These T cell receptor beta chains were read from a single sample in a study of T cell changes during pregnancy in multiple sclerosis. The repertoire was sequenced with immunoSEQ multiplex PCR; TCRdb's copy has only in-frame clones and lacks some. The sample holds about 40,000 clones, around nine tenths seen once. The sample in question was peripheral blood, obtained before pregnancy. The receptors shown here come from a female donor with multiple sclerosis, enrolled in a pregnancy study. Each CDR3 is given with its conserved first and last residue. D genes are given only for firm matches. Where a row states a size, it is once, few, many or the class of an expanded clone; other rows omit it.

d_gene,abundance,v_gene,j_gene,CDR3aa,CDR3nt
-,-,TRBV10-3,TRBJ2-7,CAISESPRDSYEQYF,TGTGCCATCAGTGAGTCCCCCAGGGACTCCTACGAGCAGTACTTC
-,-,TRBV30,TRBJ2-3,CAWSGGDPDTQYF,TGTGCCTGGAGCGGAGGAGATCCAGATACGCAGTATTTT
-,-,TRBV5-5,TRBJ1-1,CASSSSPGAEGAEAFF,TGTGCCAGCAGCTCATCCCCAGGGGCAGAGGGGGCTGAAGCTTTCTTT
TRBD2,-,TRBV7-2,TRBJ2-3,CASSFTGGRATDTQYF,TGTGCCAGCAGCTTTACGGGCGGGAGAGCCACAGATACGCAGTATTTT
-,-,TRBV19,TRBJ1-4,CASSIGQVDKKLFF,TGTGCCAGTAGTATTGGCCAGGTCGATAAAAAACTGTTTTTT
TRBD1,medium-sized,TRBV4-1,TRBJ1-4,CASSHVGRDRGNEKLFF,TGCGCCAGCAGCCATGTAGGTCGGGACAGGGGGAATGAAAAACTGTTTTTT
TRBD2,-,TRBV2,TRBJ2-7,CASMGTSGSYEQYF,TGTGCCAGCATGGGGACTAGCGGGAGCTACGAGCAGTACTTC
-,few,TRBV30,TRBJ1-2,CAWSPDSYNYGYTF,TGTGCCTGGTCTCCGGACTCATATAACTATGGCTACACCTTC
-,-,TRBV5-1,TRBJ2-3,CASSSAGASDTQYF,TGCGCCAGCAGCTCCGCGGGGGCAAGTGATACGCAGTATTTT
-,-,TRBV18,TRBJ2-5,CASSPGGEETQYF,TGTGCCAGCTCACCCGGGGGTGAAGAGACCCAGTACTTC
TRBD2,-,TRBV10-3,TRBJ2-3,CALSTSGGTDTQYF,TGTGCCTTATCGACTAGCGGAGGCACAGATACGCAGTATTTT
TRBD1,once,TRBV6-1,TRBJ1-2,CATQTGAHRYGYTF,TGTGCCACCCAAACAGGGGCCCATCGCTATGGCTACACCTTC
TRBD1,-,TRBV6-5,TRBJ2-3,CASSYGQGNSDTQYF,TGTGCCAGCAGTTATGGACAGGGAAATTCAGATACGCAGTATTTT
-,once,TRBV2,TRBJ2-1,CASSVTSSSYNEQFF,TGTGCCAGCAGCGTCACTAGCAGCTCCTACAATGAGCAGTTCTTC
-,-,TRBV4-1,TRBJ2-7,CASSQDRTSGLSYEQYF,TGCGCCAGCAGCCAAGATCGGACCTCAGGGCTTTCCTACGAGCAGTACTTC
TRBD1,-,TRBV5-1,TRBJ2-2,CASAGQGNTGELFF,TGCGCCAGCGCGGGACAGGGTAACACCGGGGAGCTGTTTTTT
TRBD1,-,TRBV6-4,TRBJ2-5,CASSDGTGGAETQYF,TGTGCCAGCAGTGACGGGACAGGAGGCGCAGAGACCCAGTACTTC
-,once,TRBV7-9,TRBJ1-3,CASSLNTGNTIYF,TGTGCCAGCAGCCTCAACACTGGAAACACCATATATTTT
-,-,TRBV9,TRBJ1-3,CASSPALISSGNTIYF,TGTGCCAGCAGCCCCGCCCTGATTAGCTCTGGAAACACCATATATTTT
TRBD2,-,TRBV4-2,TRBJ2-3,CASSQAVLAGVTDTQYF,TGTGCCAGCAGCCAGGCGGTGCTAGCGGGGGTCACAGATACGCAGTATTTT
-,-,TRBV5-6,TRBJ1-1,CASSVNREFTEAFF,TGTGCCAGCAGCGTCAACAGGGAATTCACTGAAGCTTTCTTT
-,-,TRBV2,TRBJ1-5,CASSDTGPQHF,TGTGCCAGCAGTGATACCGGGCCCCAGCATTTT
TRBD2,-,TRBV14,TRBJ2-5,CASSPRIAGGPGETQYF,TGTGCCAGCAGCCCCCGGATAGCGGGAGGGCCGGGAGAGACCCAGTACTTC
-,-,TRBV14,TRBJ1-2,CASSQGDSRWGYTF,TGTGCCAGCAGCCAAGGAGACAGTCGCTGGGGCTACACCTTC
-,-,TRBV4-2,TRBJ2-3,CASSENPVSTDTQYF,TGTGCCAGCAGCGAGAATCCGGTTTCCACAGATACGCAGTATTTT
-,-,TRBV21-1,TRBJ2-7,CASSKEGVRVRISYEQYF,TGTGCCAGCAGCAAAGAGGGGGTCCGGGTCCGCATCTCCTACGAGCAGTACTTC
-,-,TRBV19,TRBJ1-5,CASSIKDRKDSNQPQHF,TGTGCCAGTAGTATAAAGGACAGAAAAGATAGCAATCAGCCCCAGCATTTT
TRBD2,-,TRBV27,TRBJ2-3,CASSFPPGTSGKGDRGTDTQYF,TGTGCCAGCAGTTTTCCCCCCGGGACTAGCGGGAAGGGGGACCGGGGCACAGATACGCAGTATTTT
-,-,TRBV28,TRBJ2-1,CASSFGTGLSSYNEQFF,TGTGCCAGCAGTTTCGGTACGGGACTTAGCTCCTACAATGAGCAGTTCTTC
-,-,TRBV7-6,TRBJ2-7,CASSPSPDSEQYF,TGTGCCAGCAGCCCCTCCCCGGACAGCGAGCAGTACTTC
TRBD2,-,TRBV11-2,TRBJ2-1,CASSFRTSGYTYNEQFF,TGTGCCAGCAGCTTTCGGACTAGCGGCTATACCTACAATGAGCAGTTCTTC
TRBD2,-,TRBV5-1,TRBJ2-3,CASSFGSGSASTDTQYF,TGCGCCAGCAGCTTCGGTAGCGGGAGTGCTAGCACAGATACGCAGTATTTT
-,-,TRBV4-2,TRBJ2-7,CASSQENSGSVSYEQYF,TGTGCCAGCAGCCAAGAGAATTCCGGGAGTGTGTCCTACGAGCAGTACTTC
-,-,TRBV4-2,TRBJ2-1,CATASVLYNEQFF,TGTGCTACGGCGAGCGTTCTCTACAATGAGCAGTTCTTC
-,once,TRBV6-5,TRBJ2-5,CASSYPDTWTQYF,TGTGCCAGCAGTTACCCGGACACTTGGACCCAGTACTTC
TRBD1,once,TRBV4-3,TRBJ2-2,CASSQGDSTTGELFF,TGCGCCAGCAGCCAAGGGGACAGCACCACCGGGGAGCTGTTTTTT
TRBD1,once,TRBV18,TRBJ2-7,CASSRSGQETYEQYF,TGTGCCAGCTCCCGATCGGGACAGGAGACCTACGAGCAGTACTTC
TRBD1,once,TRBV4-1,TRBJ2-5,CASSRQGQETQYF,TGCGCCAGCAGCCGACAGGGGCAAGAGACCCAGTACTTC
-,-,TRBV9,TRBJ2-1,CASSDPQTSGLYNEQFF,TGTGCCAGCAGCGACCCCCAAACCAGCGGGTTGTACAATGAGCAGTTCTTC
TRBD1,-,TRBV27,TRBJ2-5,CASSTFRTGKETQYF,TGTGCCAGCAGTACCTTTCGGACAGGGAAAGAGACCCAGTACTTC
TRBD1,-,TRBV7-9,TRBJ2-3,CASSLPGQLSTDTQYF,TGTGCCAGCAGCTTACCGGGACAGCTTAGCACAGATACGCAGTATTTT
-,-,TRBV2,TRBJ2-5,CASSLRGPQETQYF,TGTGCCAGCAGCCTCAGGGGTCCCCAAGAGACCCAGTACTTC
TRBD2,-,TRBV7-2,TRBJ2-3,CASSLSSGPLVGTTDTQYF,TGTGCCAGCAGCTTATCTAGCGGACCTCTTGTTGGGACCACAGATACGCAGTATTTT
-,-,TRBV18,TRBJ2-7,CASSPSREGTYEQYF,TGTGCCAGCTCACCATCCCGAGAGGGAACCTACGAGCAGTACTTC
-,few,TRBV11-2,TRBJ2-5,CASSLGQKVQETQYF,TGTGCCAGCAGCTTAGGACAGAAGGTCCAAGAGACCCAGTACTTC
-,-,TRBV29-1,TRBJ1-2,CSGHTGYGYTF,TGCAGCGGCCACACAGGTTACGGCTACACCTTC
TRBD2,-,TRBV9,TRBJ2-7,CASSASGTSGTHEQYF,TGTGCCAGCAGCGCCAGCGGGACTAGCGGGACCCACGAGCAGTACTTC
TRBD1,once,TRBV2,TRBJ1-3,CASSSDRGSGNTIYF,TGTGCCAGCAGCTCGGACAGGGGCTCTGGAAACACCATATATTTT
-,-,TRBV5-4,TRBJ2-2,CASSLDGANTGELFF,TGTGCCAGCAGCTTGGACGGGGCGAACACCGGGGAGCTGTTTTTT
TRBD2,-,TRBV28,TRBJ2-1,CASRPTITGGIREQFF,TGTGCCAGCAGGCCGACCATCACGGGGGGAATCAGGGAGCAGTTCTTC
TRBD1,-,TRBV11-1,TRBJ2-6,CASSPTGLGANVLTF,TGTGCCAGCAGCCCGACAGGGTTAGGGGCCAACGTCCTGACTTTC
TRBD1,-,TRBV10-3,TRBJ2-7,CAISPSGQGSSYEQYF,TGTGCCATCAGCCCTTCGGGACAGGGAAGCTCCTACGAGCAGTACTTC
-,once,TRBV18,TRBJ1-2,CASSPLGEGYGYTF,TGTGCCAGCTCACCACTTGGGGAGGGCTATGGCTACACCTTC
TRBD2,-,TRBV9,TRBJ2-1,CASSPSSGRSYNEQFF,TGTGCCAGCAGCCCATCTAGCGGGAGGTCCTACAATGAGCAGTTCTTC
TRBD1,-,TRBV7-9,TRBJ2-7,CASSSTQGIYEQYF,TGTGCCAGCAGCTCCACACAGGGGATCTACGAGCAGTACTTC
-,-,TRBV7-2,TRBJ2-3,CASSPARLASTDTQYF,TGTGCCAGCAGCCCCGCCCGGTTAGCAAGCACAGATACGCAGTATTTT